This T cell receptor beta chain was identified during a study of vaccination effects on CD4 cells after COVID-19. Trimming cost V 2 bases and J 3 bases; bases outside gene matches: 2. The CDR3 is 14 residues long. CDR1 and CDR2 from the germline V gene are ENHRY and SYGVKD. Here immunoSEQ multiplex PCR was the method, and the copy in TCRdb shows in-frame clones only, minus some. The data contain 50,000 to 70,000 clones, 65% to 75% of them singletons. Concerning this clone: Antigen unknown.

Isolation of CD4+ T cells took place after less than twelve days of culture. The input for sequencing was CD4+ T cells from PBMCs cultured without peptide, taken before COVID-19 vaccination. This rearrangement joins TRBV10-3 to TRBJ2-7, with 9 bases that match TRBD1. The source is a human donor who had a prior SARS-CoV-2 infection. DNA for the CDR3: TGTGCCATCAGTGAGGCGGGACAGGGCTACGAGCAGTACTTC. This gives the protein CAISEAGQGYEQYF.